This TCR beta chain was documented in a study of blood T cell repertoires in COVID-19. Background on the study: Samples representing acute and convalescent COVID-19 were sourced from the United States, Italy and Spain.

Participants, roughly 18 to 90 years old, spanned some 23 US areas. The study assigned cohorts using participant-reported clinical history. Someone with COVID-19 had been met by exposed participants within 2 weeks before study entry. Trimming removed 6 bases from V and 3 bases from J; junction bases left unmatched: 4. Germline CDR1 reads LGHDT; CDR2 reads YNNKEL (reference sequence). The CDR3 sequence is 13 residues long. The assay was immunoSEQ multiplex PCR, and TCRdb's table has in-frame clones only and misses some. The sample has approximately 300,000 clones, about 85% seen once. The rearrangement links TRBV3-1 (or the pseudogene TRBV3-2) to TRBJ2-5; TRBD2 aligns across 7 bases. Sequences were obtained from PBMCs or T cells enriched from blood (not recorded which). This sequence was found in a woman aged 25 to 39 who had been exposed to COVID-19. This chain's CDR3 is CASRVGGEETQYF. In DNA form, the CDR3 reads TGTGCCAGCAGGGTGGGAGGGGAAGAGACCCAGTACTTC.